What follows is one T cell receptor (beta chain) and its context. What it recognizes is unknown. The data were taken from a study of post-analysis software for immune sequencing data. Study as a whole: Disease trajectories encompassed relapsing-remitting, secondary progressive and progressive-relapsing multiple sclerosis. Notes on the study in general: Elevated frequency relative to controls characterized several TRBV segments in patients, TRBV5-6, TRBV5-1 and TRBV20-1 among them.

CDR3 length equals 16 residues. Germline CDR1 KGHDR, CDR2 SFDVKD. V shed 3 bases, J shed 4 bases, and the junction held 4 bases outside the gene matches. Included in the TCR beta cDNA libraries were unique molecular identifiers. A single record per CDR3 protein comes from TCRdb applying MiXCR to the PCR reads. This table holds 750,000 to 900,000 distinct CDR3 sequences, 40% to 55% found once. The chain recombines TRBV24-1 with TRBJ2-1; 11 bases align to TRBD2. This receptor was identified in a girl aged 10 to 17 with multiple sclerosis. Sequencing used blood. The CDR3 spells CATSDPTSGGYNEQFF. As DNA, the CDR3 is TGTGCCACCAGTGATCCAACTAGCGGGGGTTACAATGAGCAGTTCTTC.